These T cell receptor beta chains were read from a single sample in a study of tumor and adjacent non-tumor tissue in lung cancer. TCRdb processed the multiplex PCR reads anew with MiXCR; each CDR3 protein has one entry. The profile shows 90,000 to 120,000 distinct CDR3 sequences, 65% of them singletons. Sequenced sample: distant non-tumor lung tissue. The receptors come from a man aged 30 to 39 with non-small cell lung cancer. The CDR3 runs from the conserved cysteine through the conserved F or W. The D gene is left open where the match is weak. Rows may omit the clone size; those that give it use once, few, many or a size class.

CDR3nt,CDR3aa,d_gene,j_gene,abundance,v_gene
TGTGCCAGCAGTGACGGTCCAGGTTACGAGGAGTACTTC,CASSDGPGYEEYF,.,TRBJ2-7,.,TRBV6-5
TGCAGTGCTAGAGACAGGGGGCTAGGTGAGCAGTACTTC,CSARDRGLGEQYF,TRBD1,TRBJ2-7,many,TRBV20-1
TGTGCCAGCAGCCCGGGTTACCAGCAAGACCACGAGCAGTACTTC,CASSPGYQQDHEQYF,.,TRBJ2-7,once,TRBV13
TGTGCCAGCAGCTCTACAGGGAGCGGGACTGGCACCGGGGAGCTGTTTTTT,CASSSTGSGTGTGELFF,.,TRBJ2-2,many,TRBV4-2
TGTGCCAGCAGTTACCACCGGGAATTTATCGGGGCCTACGAGCAGTACTTC,CASSYHREFIGAYEQYF,.,TRBJ2-7,.,TRBV6-2/TRBV6-3
TGTGCCAGCAGCCACGGGGGTGTGAACACTGAAGCTTTCTTT,CASSHGGVNTEAFF,.,TRBJ1-1,.,TRBV7-3
TGCAGTGCTAAACAGGGGCAAGAGACCCAGTACTTC,CSAKQGQETQYF,TRBD1,TRBJ2-5,many,TRBV20-1
TGTGCCAGCAGTTTGTCTTTGGGTAAGCAGTTCTTC,CASSLSLGKQFF,.,TRBJ2-1,.,TRBV12-3/TRBV12-4
TGTACCAGCAGCTCCGGGAGCGGGGTCAGTTACGAGCAGTACTTC,CTSSSGSGVSYEQYF,TRBD2,TRBJ2-7,.,TRBV6-2/TRBV6-3
TGTACCAGCAGCTTAGCTACGGTTGCAGATACGCAGTATTTT,CTSSLATVADTQYF,.,TRBJ2-3,few,TRBV7-8
TGTGCCAGCAGCTCCCACAGGGGGCGCAGCCCTGAAGCTTTCTTT,CASSSHRGRSPEAFF,TRBD1,TRBJ1-1,.,TRBV11-2
TGTGCCACCAGTGATTCCCTCCTGGACGAGCAGTACTTC,CATSDSLLDEQYF,.,TRBJ2-7,.,TRBV24-1
TGCGCCGTCCAAAAAGGTGGCTCCTACGAGCAGTACTTC,CAVQKGGSYEQYF,.,TRBJ2-7,.,TRBV29-1
TGTGTCAGCAGGGTCTCTCCACAGAACACTGAAGCTTTCTTT,CVSRVSPQNTEAFF,.,TRBJ1-1,.,TRBV6-1
TGTGCGAGCAGACCCGGGACAGGGGTCGGCGAGCAGCACTTC,CASRPGTGVGEQHF,TRBD1,TRBJ2-7,.,TRBV28